This entry features one T cell receptor (beta chain) sequence. Its antigen remains unidentified. This sample was taken from a study of blood T cells in healthy people across ages. Across the study: Template switching picked up about one barcoded beta molecule for each two T cells. Study-level results: Unsorted PBMCs prevented conclusive naive versus antigen-experienced comparison.

Using a J-beta primer mix together with a sample-barcoded 5' primer, a second PCR was run for about 6 to 11 cycles. TCRdb processed the 5' RACE reads anew with MiXCR; each CDR3 protein has one entry. Of more than 650,000 distinct CDR3 sequences in the sample, around 24% were seen once. The CDR3 totals 13 residues. The V and J ends lost 3 bases and 4 bases respectively, with 9 bases between them. These data were likewise used in another study, on T cells of mothers and their children. This second study says: In the second PCR, M1S primer introduced barcodes and 2-4 random bases. The data showed no persistent microchimeric T cell clones.

The genes are TRBV12-3 or TRBV12-4 and TRBJ1-2, with D uncertain. This receptor was taken from a boy between 5 and 17 years old in good health. Input material: blood. The CDR3 DNA sequence: TGTGCCAGCAGTTTTGGGCTCTTCTATGGCTACACCTTC. It codes for CASSFGLFYGYTF.